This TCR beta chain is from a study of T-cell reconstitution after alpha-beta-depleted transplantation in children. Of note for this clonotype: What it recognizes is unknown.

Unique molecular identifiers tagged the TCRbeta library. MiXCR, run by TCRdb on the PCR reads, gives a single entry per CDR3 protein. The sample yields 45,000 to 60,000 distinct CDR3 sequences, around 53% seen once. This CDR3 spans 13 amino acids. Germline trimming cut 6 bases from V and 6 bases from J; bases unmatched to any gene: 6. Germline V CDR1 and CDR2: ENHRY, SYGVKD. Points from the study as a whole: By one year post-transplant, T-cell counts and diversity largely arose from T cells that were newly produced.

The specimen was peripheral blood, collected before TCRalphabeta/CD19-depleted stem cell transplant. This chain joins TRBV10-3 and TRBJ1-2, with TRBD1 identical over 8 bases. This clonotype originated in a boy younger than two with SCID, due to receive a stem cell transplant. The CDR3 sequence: CAISGTGQHGYTF. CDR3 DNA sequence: TGTGCCATCAGCGGGACAGGCCAGCATGGCTACACCTTC.